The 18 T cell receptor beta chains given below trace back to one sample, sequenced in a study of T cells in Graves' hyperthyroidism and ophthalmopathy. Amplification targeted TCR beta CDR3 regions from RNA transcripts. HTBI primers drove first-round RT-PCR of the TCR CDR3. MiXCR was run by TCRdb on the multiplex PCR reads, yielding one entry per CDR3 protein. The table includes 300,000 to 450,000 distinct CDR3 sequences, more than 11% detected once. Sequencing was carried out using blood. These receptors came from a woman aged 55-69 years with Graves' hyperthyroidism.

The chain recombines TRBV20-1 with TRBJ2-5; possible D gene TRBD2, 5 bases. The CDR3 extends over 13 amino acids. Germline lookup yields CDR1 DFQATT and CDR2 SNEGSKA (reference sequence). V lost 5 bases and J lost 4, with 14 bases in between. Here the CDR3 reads CSALEGKAETQYF. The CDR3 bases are TGCAGTGCTCTAGAGGGAAAAGCAGAGACCCAGTACTTC.

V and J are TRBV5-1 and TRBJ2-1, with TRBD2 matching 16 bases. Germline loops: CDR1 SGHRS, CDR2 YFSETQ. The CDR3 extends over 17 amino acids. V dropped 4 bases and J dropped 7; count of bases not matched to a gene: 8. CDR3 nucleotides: TGCGCCAGCAGCATAGGGACTAGCGGGAGGGCCGGTAATGAGCAGTTCTTC. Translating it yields CASSIGTSGRAGNEQFF. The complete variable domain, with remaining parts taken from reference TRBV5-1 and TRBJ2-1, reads KAGVTQTPRYLIKTRGQQVTLSCSPISGHRSVSWYQQTPGQGLQFLFEYFSETQRNKGNFPGRFSGRQFSNSRSEMNVSTLELGDSALYLCASSIGTSGRAGNEQFFGPGTRLTVL.

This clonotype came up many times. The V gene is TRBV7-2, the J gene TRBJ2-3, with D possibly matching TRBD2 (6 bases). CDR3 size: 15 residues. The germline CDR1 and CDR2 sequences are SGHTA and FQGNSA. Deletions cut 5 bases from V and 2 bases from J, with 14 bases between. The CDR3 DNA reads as TGTGCCAGCAGCCCGTACAGCGGGCCCACAGATACGCAGTATTTT. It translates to CASSPYSGPTDTQYF.

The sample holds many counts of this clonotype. This chain's CDR3 is CASSLGSGANTGELFF. CDR3 bases: TGCGCCAGCAGCTTGGGCAGCGGAGCGAACACCGGGGAGCTGTTTTTT. This chain uses TRBV5-1 with TRBJ2-2; maybe TRBD2 (5 bases). In germline, CDR1 is SGHRS, CDR2 YFSETQ. The CDR3 has 16 amino acids. V dropped 0 bases and J dropped 0 bases, with 9 bases sitting between them.

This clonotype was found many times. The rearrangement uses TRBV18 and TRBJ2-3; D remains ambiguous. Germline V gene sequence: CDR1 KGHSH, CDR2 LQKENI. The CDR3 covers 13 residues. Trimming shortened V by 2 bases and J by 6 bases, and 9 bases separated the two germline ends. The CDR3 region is CASSPGITDTQYF. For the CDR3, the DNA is TGTGCCAGCTCACCAGGGATCACCGATACGCAGTATTTT.

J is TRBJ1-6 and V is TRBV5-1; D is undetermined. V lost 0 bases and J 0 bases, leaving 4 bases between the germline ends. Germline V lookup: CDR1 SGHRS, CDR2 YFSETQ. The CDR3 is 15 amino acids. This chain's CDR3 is CASSLASSYNSPLHF. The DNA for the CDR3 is TGCGCCAGCAGCTTGGCGAGCTCCTATAATTCACCCCTCCACTTT.

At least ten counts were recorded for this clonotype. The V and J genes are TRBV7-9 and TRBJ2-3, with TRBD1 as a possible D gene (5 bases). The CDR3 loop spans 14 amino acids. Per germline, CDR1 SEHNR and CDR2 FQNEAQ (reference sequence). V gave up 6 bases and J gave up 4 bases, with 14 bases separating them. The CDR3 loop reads CASSESRGADTQYF. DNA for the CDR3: TGTGCCAGCAGTGAGAGTAGGGGTGCAGATACGCAGTATTTT.

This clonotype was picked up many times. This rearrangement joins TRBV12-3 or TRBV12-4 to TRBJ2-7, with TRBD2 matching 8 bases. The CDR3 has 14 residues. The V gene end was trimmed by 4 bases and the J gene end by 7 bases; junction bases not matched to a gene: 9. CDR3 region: CASSSRTSPREQYF. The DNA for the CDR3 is TGTGCCAGCAGTTCAAGGACTAGCCCTCGGGAGCAGTACTTC.

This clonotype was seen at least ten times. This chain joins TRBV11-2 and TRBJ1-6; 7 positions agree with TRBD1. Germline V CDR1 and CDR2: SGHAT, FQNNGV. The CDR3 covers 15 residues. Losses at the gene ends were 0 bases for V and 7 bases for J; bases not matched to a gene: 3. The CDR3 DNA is TGTGCCAGCAGCTTAGAGCCAGGGGGGAATTCACCCCTCCACTTT. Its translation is CASSLEPGGNSPLHF.

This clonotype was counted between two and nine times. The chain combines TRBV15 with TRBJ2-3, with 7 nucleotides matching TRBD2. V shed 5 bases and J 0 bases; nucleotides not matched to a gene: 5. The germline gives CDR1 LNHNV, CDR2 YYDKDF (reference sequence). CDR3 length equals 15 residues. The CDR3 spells CATSGGRLSTDTQYF. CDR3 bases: TGTGCCACCAGCGGCGGGAGATTGAGCACAGATACGCAGTATTTT.

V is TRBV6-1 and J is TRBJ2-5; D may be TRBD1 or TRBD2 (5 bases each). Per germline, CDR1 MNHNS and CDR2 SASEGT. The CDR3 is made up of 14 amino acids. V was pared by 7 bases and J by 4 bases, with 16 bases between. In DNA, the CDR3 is TGTGCCAGCACCCCCCCGGGACCTGGAGAGACCCAGTACTTC. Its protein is CASTPPGPGETQYF.

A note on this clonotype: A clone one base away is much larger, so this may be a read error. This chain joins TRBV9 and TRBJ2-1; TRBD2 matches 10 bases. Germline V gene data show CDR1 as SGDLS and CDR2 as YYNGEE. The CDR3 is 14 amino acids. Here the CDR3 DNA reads TGTACCAGCAGCGAAGCGGGAGGGGCGGCTGAGCAGTTCTTC. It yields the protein CTSSEAGGAAEQFF.

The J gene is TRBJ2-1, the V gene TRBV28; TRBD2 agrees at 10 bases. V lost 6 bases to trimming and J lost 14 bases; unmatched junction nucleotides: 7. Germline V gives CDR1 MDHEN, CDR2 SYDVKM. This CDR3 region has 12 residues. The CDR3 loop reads CASSPGTSAKFF. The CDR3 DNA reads TGTGCCAGCAGCCCCGGGACTAGCGCGAAGTTCTTC.

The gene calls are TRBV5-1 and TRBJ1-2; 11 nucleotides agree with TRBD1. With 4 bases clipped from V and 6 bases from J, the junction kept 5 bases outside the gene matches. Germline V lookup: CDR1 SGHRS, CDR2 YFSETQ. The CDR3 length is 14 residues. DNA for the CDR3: TGCGCCAGCAGCACGGACAGGGGGCTTGATGGCTACACCTTC. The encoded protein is CASSTDRGLDGYTF. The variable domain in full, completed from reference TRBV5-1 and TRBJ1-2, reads KAGVTQTPRYLIKTRGQQVTLSCSPISGHRSVSWYQQTPGQGLQFLFEYFSETQRNKGNFPGRFSGRQFSNSRSEMNVSTLELGDSALYLCASSTDRGLDGYTFGSGTRLTVV.

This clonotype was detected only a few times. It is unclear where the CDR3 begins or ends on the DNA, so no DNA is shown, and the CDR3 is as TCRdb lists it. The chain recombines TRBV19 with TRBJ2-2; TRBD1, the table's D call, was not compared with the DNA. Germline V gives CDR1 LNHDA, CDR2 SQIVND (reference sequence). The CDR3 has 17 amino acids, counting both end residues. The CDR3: CASTDLMGVWQQGSCFF.

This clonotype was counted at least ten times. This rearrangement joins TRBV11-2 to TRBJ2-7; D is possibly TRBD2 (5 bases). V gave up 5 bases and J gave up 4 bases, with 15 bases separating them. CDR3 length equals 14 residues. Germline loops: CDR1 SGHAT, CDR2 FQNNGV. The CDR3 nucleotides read TGTGCCAGCAGCCAACTCCGGGGAGCGTACGAGCAGTACTTC. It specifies CASSQLRGAYEQYF.

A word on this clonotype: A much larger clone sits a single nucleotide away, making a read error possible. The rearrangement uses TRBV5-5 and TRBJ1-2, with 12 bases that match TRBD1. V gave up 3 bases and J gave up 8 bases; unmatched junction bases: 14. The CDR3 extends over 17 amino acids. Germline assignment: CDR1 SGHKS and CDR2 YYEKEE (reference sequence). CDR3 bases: TGTGCCAGCAGCTCCAGAACGGGACAGGGGGCAGGTAGGGGCTACACCTTC. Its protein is CASSSRTGQGAGRGYTF.

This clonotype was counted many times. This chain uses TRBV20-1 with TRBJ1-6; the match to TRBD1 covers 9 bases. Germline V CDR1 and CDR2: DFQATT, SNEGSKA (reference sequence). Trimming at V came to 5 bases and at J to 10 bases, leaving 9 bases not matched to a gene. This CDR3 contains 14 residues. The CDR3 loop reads CSAGGTGLGSPLHF. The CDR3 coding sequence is TGCAGTGCTGGAGGGACAGGGTTAGGATCACCCCTCCACTTT.